Listed below are T cell receptor beta chains from one sample, sequenced in a study of blood T cell repertoires in COVID-19. Measured with immunoSEQ multiplex PCR; TCRdb has only the in-frame clones, and not every one. The sample records 100,000 to 110,000 clones, 70% to 90% being singletons. The sample taken for sequencing was peripheral blood. All receptors derive from a man aged 45-65 years with active or convalescent COVID-19. CDR3s include the opening cysteine and the closing phenylalanine or tryptophan. The D gene is left open where the match is weak. Clone size is stated in some rows and not others, as once, few, many or a class when expanded.

14 | TRBJ1-2 | TRBV5-1 | NA | TRBD1 | CASSLDRVYYGYTF | TGCGCCAGCAGCCTGGACAGGGTTTATTATGGCTACACCTTC
15 | TRBJ2-7 | TRBV24-1 | once | NA | CATSDRDTYPYEQYF | TGTGCCACCAGTGACCGGGACACTTACCCCTACGAGCAGTACTTC
15 | TRBJ2-5 | TRBV11-3 | once | TRBD2 | CASSPGLAVQETQYF | TGTGCCAGCAGCCCGGGACTAGCGGTACAAGAGACCCAGTACTTC
15 | TRBJ1-1 | TRBV6-5 | NA | TRBD1 | CASSYLRSLTGEAFF | TGTGCCAGCAGTTACCTAAGGAGTTTGACAGGGGAAGCTTTCTTT
14 | TRBJ2-7 | TRBV5-1 | few | TRBD2 | CASRTSGIPYEQYF | TGCGCCAGCCGGACTAGCGGGATTCCCTACGAGCAGTACTTC
14 | TRBJ1-2 | TRBV2 | NA | NA | CASSDFSANYGYTF | TGTGCCAGCAGTGACTTCTCGGCTAACTATGGCTACACCTTC
15 | TRBJ2-5 | TRBV6-6 | NA | NA | CATTPQQTIEETQYF | TGTGCCACTACACCTCAACAGACTATTGAAGAGACCCAGTACTTC
14 | TRBJ2-1 | TRBV13 | NA | TRBD1 | CASSRWTGNNEQFF | TGTGCCAGCAGCCGGTGGACAGGTAACAATGAGCAGTTCTTC
13 | TRBJ1-5 | TRBV11-2 | few | NA | CASSLESNQPQHF | TGTGCCAGCAGCTTGGAGTCCAATCAGCCCCAGCATTTT
15 | TRBJ2-3 | TRBV11-1 | NA | TRBD2 | CASSSLAGRTDTQYF | TGTGCCAGCAGCTCCCTAGCGGGGCGCACAGATACGCAGTATTTT
15 | TRBJ2-3 | TRBV6-5 | few | TRBD2 | CASSYWTRSTDTQYF | TGTGCCAGCAGTTACTGGACTAGAAGCACAGATACGCAGTATTTT
14 | TRBJ2-7 | TRBV27 | NA | TRBD1 | CASSLFDRADEQYF | TGTGCCAGCAGTTTATTCGACAGGGCCGACGAGCAGTACTTC
12 | TRBJ1-2 | TRBV2 | few | TRBD1 | CASRQQGAGYTF | TGTGCCAGCAGACAACAGGGGGCTGGCTACACCTTC
11 | TRBJ2-2 | TRBV29-1 | NA | NA | CSVVITGELFF | TGCAGCGTTGTTATCACCGGGGAGCTGTTTTTT
16 | TRBJ2-2 | TRBV7-9 | NA | TRBD2 | CASSLAPSGIAGELFF | TGTGCCAGCAGCTTAGCGCCTAGCGGGATTGCCGGGGAGCTGTTTTTT
14 | TRBJ2-5 | TRBV24-1 | NA | TRBD1 | CATSDLGQGETQYF | TGTGCCACCAGTGATTTGGGACAGGGAGAGACCCAGTACTTC
16 | TRBJ1-4 | TRBV2 | NA | NA | CASSGRGRNPNEKLFF | TGTGCCAGCAGTGGAAGGGGTCGAAATCCTAATGAAAAACTGTTTTTT
16 | TRBJ2-1 | TRBV19 | NA | TRBD1 | CASSIGPGTGVNEQFF | TGTGCCAGTAGTATCGGGCCCGGGACAGGGGTAAATGAGCAGTTCTTC
15 | TRBJ2-6 | TRBV10-3 | NA | NA | CATRGQGTGANVLTF | TGTGCCACCAGGGGTCAGGGAACAGGGGCCAACGTCCTGACTTTC
15 | TRBJ2-7 | TRBV5-1 | NA | TRBD2 | CASSLESGLAYEQYF | TGCGCCAGCAGCTTGGAGTCGGGACTAGCCTACGAGCAGTACTTC
14 | TRBJ1-1 | TRBV28 | NA | NA | CASSSSSPQGVAFF | TGTGCCAGCAGTTCCTCCTCACCTCAGGGTGTAGCTTTCTTT
15 | TRBJ2-7 | TRBV28 | NA | NA | CASSLSFGQSHEQYF | TGTGCCAGCAGTTTATCTTTTGGACAGAGCCACGAGCAGTACTTC
15 | TRBJ2-1 | TRBV27 | NA | TRBD2 | CASSPGLAEYNEQFF | TGTGCCAGCAGTCCGGGACTAGCGGAATACAATGAGCAGTTCTTC
16 | TRBJ1-1 | TRBV6-5 | NA | NA | CASSYSLVEKNTEAFF | TGTGCCAGCAGTTACTCATTAGTAGAGAAGAACACTGAAGCTTTCTTT
13 | TRBJ1-5 | TRBV11-2 | NA | NA | CASSLDRREPQHF | TGTGCCAGCAGCTTAGATAGGAGGGAGCCCCAGCATTTT
13 | TRBJ1-4 | TRBV27 | NA | NA | CASRNTGGEKLFF | TGTGCCAGCAGGAACACGGGTGGCGAAAAACTGTTTTTT
13 | TRBJ1-5 | TRBV12-3/TRBV12-4 | NA | NA | CASSRESSQPQHF | TGTGCCAGCAGCAGGGAATCGTCTCAGCCCCAGCATTTT
14 | TRBJ1-1 | TRBV2 | once | NA | CASSDRGSATEAFF | TGTGCCAGCAGTGATCGGGGAAGTGCTACTGAAGCTTTCTTT
14 | TRBJ2-7 | TRBV7-2 | NA | NA | CASSLSPHNYEQYF | TGTGCCAGCAGCTTATCTCCCCACAACTACGAGCAGTACTTC
14 | TRBJ2-7 | TRBV24-1 | NA | TRBD1 | CATSDGTVRNEQYF | TGTGCCACCAGTGATGGGACAGTTCGGAACGAGCAGTACTTC
12 | TRBJ1-6 | TRBV19 | NA | TRBD1 | CASKTGGSPLHF | TGTGCCAGTAAAACAGGGGGCTCACCCCTCCACTTT
15 | TRBJ1-2 | TRBV19 | NA | TRBD1 | CASIDGTGANYGYTF | TGTGCCAGTATAGATGGGACAGGGGCTAACTATGGCTACACCTTC
13 | TRBJ2-7 | TRBV7-6 | once | NA | CASSLGGESEQYF | TGTGCCAGCAGCTTAGGGGGAGAGTCCGAGCAGTACTTC
14 | TRBJ2-7 | TRBV11-3 | few | TRBD1 | CASSKGQGTYEQYF | TGTGCCAGCAGCAAAGGACAGGGAACCTACGAGCAGTACTTC
15 | TRBJ2-3 | TRBV7-3 | once | TRBD1 | CASSPRGQSTDTQYF | TGTGCCAGCAGCCCCAGGGGGCAAAGCACAGATACGCAGTATTTT
16 | TRBJ2-3 | TRBV5-6 | NA | TRBD2 | CASSFDSGTRSDTQYF | TGTGCCAGCAGCTTCGATAGCGGGACCCGTTCAGATACGCAGTATTTT
14 | TRBJ1-2 | TRBV7-2 | NA | NA | CASRLGRANYGYTF | TGTGCCAGCAGACTGGGGAGAGCTAACTATGGCTACACCTTC
16 | TRBJ1-5 | TRBV27 | NA | TRBD1 | CASGHRDRGLGQPQHF | TGTGCCAGCGGGCACCGGGACAGGGGGTTGGGTCAGCCCCAGCATTTT
13 | TRBJ1-3 | TRBV2 | NA | NA | CASRAGRGNTIYF | TGTGCCAGCAGGGCAGGGCGGGGAAACACCATATATTTT
15 | TRBJ1-4 | TRBV3-1/TRBV3-2 | NA | TRBD1 | CASSQEAGGEEKLFF | TGTGCCAGCAGCCAAGAGGCAGGGGGCGAGGAAAAACTGTTTTTT
15 | TRBJ2-5 | TRBV24-1 | NA | TRBD1 | CATSPRGARGETQYF | TGTGCCACCAGCCCCCGGGGAGCCAGGGGGGAGACCCAGTACTTC
15 | TRBJ2-1 | TRBV11-2 | NA | TRBD2 | CASSFRSGMFSEQFF | TGTGCCAGCAGCTTTCGTAGCGGGATGTTCAGTGAGCAGTTCTTC
14 | TRBJ2-5 | TRBV2 | NA | TRBD2 | CASRPGTSGETQYF | TGTGCCAGCAGACCCGGGACTAGCGGAGAGACCCAGTACTTC
14 | TRBJ2-1 | TRBV5-4 | once | TRBD1 | CASSLDDREDEQFF | TGTGCCAGCAGCTTGGATGACAGGGAAGATGAGCAGTTCTTC